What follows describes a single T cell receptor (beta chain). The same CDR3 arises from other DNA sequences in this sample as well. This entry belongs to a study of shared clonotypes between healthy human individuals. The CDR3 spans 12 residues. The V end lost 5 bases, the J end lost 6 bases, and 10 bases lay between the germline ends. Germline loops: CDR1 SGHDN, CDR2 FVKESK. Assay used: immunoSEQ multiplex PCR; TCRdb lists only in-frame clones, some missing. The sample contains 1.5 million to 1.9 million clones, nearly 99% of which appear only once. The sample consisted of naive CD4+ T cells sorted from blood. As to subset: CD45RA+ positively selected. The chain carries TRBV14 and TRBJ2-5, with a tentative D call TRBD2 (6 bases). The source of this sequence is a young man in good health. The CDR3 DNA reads TGTGCCAGCAGCGGGACTCGAAAGACCCAGTACTTC. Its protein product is CASSGTRKTQYF.